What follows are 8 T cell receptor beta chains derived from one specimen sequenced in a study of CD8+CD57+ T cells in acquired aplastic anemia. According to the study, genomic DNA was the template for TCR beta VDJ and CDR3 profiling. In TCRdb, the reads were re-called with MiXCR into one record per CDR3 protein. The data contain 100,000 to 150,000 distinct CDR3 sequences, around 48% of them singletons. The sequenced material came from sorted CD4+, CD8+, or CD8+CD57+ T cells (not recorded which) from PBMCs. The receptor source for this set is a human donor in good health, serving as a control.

CDR3 protein: CASSLGRGAGYEQYF. The CDR3, as DNA: TGCGCCAGCAGCTTGGGACGGGGGGCTGGTTACGAGCAGTACTTC. This sequence joins TRBV5-1 and TRBJ2-7; D may be TRBD2 (7 bases). Germline CDR1 reads SGHRS; CDR2 reads YFSETQ. Trimming took off 0 bases at V and 4 bases at J, with 14 bases between the two ends. The CDR3 length is 15 residues. Full variable domain (outside the CDR3, taken from reference TRBV5-1 and TRBJ2-7): KAGVTQTPRYLIKTRGQQVTLSCSPISGHRSVSWYQQTPGQGLQFLFEYFSETQRNKGNFPGRFSGRQFSNSRSEMNVSTLELGDSALYLCASSLGRGAGYEQYFGPGTRLTVT.

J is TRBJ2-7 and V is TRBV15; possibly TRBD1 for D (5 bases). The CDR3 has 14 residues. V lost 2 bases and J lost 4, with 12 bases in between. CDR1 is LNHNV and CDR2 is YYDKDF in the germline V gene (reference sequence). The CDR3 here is CATSRQGGSYEQYF. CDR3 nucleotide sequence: TGTGCCACCAGCAGACAGGGTGGAAGTTACGAGCAGTACTTC.

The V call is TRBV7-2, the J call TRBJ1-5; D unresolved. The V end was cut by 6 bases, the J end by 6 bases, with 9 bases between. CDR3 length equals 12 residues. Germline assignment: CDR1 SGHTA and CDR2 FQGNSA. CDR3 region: CASSRPGQPQHF. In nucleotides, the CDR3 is TGTGCCAGCAGTCGCCCCGGTCAGCCCCAGCATTTT.

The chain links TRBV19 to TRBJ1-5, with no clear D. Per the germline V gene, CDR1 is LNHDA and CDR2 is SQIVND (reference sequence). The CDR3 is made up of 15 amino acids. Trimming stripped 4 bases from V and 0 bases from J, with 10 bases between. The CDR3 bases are TGTGCCAGTAGTACCCCCGGGTATAGCAATCAGCCCCAGCATTTT. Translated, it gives CASSTPGYSNQPQHF.

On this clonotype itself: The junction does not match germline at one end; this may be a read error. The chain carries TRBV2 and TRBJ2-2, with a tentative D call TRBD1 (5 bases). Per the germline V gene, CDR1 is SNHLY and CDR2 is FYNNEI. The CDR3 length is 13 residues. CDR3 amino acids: CASSEQGTEELFF. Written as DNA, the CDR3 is TGTGCCAGCAGTGAGCAGGGAACCGAGGAGCTGTTCTTT.

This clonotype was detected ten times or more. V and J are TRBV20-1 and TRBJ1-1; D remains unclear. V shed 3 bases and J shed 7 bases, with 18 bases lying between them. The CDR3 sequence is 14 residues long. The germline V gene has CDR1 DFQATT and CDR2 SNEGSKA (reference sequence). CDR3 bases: TGCAGTGCTAGCGGCAAGGCGAGGAGTGGTGAAGCTTTCTTT. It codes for CSASGKARSGEAFF.

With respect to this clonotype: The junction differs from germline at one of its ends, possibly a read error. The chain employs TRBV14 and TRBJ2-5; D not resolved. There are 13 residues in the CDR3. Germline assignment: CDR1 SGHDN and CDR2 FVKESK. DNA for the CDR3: TGTGCCAGCAGCCAAAACAGCCAAGAGACCCGGTGCTTC. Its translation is CASSQNSQETRCF.

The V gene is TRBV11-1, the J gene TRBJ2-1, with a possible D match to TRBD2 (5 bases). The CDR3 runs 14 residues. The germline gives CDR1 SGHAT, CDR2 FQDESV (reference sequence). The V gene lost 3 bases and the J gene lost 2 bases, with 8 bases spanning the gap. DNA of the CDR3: TGTGCCAGCAGCTTGGCGGGCACCTACAATGAGCAGTTCTTC. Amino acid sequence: CASSLAGTYNEQFF.